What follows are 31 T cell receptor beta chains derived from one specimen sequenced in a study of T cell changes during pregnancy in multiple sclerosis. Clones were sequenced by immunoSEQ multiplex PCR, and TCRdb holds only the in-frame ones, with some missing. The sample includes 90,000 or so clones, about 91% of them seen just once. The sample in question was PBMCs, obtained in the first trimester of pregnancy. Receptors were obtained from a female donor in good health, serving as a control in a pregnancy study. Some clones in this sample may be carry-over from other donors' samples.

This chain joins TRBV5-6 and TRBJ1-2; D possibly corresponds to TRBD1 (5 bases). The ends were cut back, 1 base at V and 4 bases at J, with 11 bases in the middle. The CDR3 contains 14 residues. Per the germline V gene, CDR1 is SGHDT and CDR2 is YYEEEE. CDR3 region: CASSLIQGSYGYTF. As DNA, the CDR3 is TGTGCCAGCAGCTTGATCCAGGGTAGCTATGGCTACACCTTC.

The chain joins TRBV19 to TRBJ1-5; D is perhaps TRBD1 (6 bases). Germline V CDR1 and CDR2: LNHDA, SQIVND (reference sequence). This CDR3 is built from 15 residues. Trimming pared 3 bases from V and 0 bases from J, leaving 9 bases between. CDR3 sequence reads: CASSIGQYSNQPQHF. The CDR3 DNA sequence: TGTGCCAGTAGTATTGGACAGTATAGCAATCAGCCCCAGCATTTT.

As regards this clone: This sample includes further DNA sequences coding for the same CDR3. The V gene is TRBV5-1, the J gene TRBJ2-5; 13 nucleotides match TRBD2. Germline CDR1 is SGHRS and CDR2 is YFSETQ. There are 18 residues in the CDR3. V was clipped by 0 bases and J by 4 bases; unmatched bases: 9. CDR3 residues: CASSLGLAGGLISETQYF. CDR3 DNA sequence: TGCGCCAGCAGCTTGGGACTAGCGGGAGGCCTCATCTCAGAGACCCAGTACTTC.

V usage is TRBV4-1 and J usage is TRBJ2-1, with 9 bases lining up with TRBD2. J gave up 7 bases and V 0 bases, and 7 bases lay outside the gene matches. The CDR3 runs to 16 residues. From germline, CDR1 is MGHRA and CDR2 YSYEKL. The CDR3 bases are TGCGCCAGCAGCCAAGAAGAGACACTAGCGGGTAATGAGCAGTTCTTC. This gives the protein CASSQEETLAGNEQFF.

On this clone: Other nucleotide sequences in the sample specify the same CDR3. The CDR3 nucleotides are TGTGCCAGCTCACCAACTGGGAGCTCCTATAATTCACCCCTCCACTTT. Translating gives CASSPTGSSYNSPLHF. This chain joins TRBV18 and TRBJ1-6; D unresolved. The V end lost 2 bases, the J end lost 0 bases, and 8 bases lay between the germline ends. The CDR3 runs 16 residues. Germline V lookup: CDR1 KGHSH, CDR2 LQKENI.

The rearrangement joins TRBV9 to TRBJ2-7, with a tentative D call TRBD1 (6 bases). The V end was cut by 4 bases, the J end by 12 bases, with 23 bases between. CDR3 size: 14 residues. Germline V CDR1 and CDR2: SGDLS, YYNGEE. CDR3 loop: CASSPEPDRFKAYF. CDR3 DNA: TGTGCCAGCAGCCCAGAGCCCGACAGGTTCAAGGCGTACTTC.

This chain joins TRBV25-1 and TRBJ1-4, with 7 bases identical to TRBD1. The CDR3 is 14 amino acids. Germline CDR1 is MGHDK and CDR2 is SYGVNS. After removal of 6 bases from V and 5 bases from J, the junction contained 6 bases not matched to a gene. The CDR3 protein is CASRRTGENEKLFF. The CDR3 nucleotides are TGTGCCAGCAGGAGGACAGGAGAGAATGAAAAACTGTTTTTT.

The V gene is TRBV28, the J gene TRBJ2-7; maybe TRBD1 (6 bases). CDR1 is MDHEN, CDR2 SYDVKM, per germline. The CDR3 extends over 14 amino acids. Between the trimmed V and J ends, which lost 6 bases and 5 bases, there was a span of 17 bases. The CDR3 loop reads CASRLTGLRDEQYF. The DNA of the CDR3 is TGTGCCAGCAGGCTCACAGGGCTCAGGGACGAGCAGTACTTC.

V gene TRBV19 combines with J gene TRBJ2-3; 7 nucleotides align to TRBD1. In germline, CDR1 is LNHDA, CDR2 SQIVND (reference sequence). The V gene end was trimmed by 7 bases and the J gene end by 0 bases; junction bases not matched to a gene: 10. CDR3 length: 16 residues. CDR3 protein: CASTPTRTGSTDTQYF. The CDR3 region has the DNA TGTGCCAGTACCCCTACTCGGACAGGTAGCACAGATACGCAGTATTTT.

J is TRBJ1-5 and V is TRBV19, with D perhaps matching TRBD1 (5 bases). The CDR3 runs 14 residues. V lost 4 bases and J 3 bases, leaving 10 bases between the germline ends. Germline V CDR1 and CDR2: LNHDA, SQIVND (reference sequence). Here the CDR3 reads CASSTRDYNQPQHF. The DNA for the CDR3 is TGTGCCAGTAGTACCCGGGACTACAATCAGCCCCAGCATTTT.

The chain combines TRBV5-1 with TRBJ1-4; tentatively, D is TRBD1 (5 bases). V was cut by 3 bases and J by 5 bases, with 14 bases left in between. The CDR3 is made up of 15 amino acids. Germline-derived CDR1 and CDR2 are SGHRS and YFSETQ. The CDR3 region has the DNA TGCGCCAGCAGCTGGGAGGGGTTAGAGAATGAAAAACTGTTTTTT. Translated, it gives CASSWEGLENEKLFF.

The CDR3 loop reads CASSLAFSSYEQYF. The CDR3 coding sequence is TGTGCCAGCAGCTTGGCCTTCTCTTCCTACGAGCAGTACTTC. The genes are TRBV7-8 and TRBJ2-7, with D hard to call. V dropped 3 bases and J dropped 1 base, with 10 bases sitting between them. The CDR3 loop spans 14 amino acids. CDR1 is SGHVS and CDR2 is FQNEAQ in the germline V gene. The full variable domain, completed using reference TRBV7-8 and TRBJ2-7, is GAGVSQSPRYKVAKRGQDVALRCDPISGHVSLFWYQQALGQGPEFLTYFQNEAQLDKSGLPSDRFFAERPEGSVSTLKIQRTQQEDSAVYLCASSLAFSSYEQYFGPGTRLTVT.

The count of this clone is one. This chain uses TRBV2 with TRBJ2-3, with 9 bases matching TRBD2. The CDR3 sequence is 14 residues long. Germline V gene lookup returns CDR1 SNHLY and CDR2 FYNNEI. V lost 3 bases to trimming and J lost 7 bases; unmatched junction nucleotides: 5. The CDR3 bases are TGTGCCAGCAGTGATGCTAGCGGGGCCTATACGCAGTATTTT. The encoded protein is CASSDASGAYTQYF.

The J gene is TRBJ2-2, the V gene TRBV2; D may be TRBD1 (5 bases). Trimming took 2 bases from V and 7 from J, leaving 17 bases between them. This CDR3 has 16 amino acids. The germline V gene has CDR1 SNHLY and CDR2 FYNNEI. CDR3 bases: TGTGCCAGCAGTGAAACTGTAGGGGCACTGGGCGGGGAGCTGTTTTTT. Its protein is CASSETVGALGGELFF.

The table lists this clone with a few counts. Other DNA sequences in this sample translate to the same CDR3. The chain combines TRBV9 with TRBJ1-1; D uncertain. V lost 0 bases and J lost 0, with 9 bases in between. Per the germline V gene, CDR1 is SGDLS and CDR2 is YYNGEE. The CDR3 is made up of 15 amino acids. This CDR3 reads CASSVGGGMNTEAFF. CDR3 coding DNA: TGTGCCAGCAGCGTAGGCGGTGGCATGAACACTGAAGCTTTCTTT.

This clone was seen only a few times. CDR3 sequence: CAWSEGGTYEQYF. CDR3 coding DNA: TGTGCCTGGAGTGAGGGGGGGACCTACGAGCAGTACTTC. The chain recombines TRBV30 with TRBJ2-7, with a weak D call TRBD2 (7 bases). The CDR3 runs to 13 residues. Trimming left V 1 base short and J 2 bases short, with 9 bases between. The germline CDR1 and CDR2 sequences are GTSNPN and SVGIG (reference sequence).

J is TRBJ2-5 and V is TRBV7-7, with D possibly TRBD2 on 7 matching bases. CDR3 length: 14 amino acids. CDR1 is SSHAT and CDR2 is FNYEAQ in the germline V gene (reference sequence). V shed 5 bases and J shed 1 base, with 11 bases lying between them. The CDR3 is CASSAGARQETQYF. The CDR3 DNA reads TGTGCCAGCAGCGCGGGGGCCCGCCAAGAGACCCAGTACTTC.

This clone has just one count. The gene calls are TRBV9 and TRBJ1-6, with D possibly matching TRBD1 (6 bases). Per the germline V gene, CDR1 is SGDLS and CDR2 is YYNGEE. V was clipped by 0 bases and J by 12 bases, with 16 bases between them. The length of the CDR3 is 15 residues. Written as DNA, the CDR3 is TGTGCCAGCAGCGTAGCTGGGGCAGGGGAAGGACCCCTCCACTTT. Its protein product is CASSVAGAGEGPLHF.

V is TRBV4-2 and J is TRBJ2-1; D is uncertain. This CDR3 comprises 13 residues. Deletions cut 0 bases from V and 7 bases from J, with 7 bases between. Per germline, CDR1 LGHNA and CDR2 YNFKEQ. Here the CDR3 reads CASSQEERNEQFF. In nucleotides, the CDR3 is TGTGCCAGCAGCCAAGAGGAGAGGAATGAGCAGTTCTTC.

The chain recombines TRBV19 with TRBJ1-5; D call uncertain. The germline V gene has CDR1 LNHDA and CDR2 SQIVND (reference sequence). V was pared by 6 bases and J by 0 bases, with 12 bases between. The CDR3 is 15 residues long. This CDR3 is CASRYYHNSNQPQHF. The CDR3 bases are TGTGCCAGTAGATACTACCACAATAGCAATCAGCCCCAGCATTTT.

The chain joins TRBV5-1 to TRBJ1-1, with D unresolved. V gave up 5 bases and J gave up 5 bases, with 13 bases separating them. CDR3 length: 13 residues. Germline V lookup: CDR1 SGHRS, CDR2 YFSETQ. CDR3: CASRAGARTEAFF. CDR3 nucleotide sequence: TGCGCCAGCAGAGCCGGAGCGAGAACTGAAGCTTTCTTT.

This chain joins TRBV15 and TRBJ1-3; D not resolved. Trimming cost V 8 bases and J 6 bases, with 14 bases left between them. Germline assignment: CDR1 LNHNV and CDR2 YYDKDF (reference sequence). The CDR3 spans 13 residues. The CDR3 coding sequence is TGTGCCACCGGGAGCCGAAGGGAAAACACCATATATTTT. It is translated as CATGSRRENTIYF.

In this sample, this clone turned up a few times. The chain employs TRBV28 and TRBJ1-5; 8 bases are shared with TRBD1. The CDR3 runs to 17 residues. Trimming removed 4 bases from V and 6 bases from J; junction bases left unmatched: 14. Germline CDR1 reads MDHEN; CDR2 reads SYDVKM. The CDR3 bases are TGTGCCAGCAGTTCCCCCCCCCGACAGGGGTGGCGTCAGCCCCAGCATTTT. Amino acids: CASSSPPRQGWRQPQHF.

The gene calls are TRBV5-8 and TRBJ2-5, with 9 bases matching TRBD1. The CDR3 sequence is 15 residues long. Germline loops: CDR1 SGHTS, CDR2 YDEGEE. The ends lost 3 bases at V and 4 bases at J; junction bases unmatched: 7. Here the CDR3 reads CASSSQGAWRETQYF. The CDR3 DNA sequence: TGTGCCAGCAGCTCACAGGGGGCATGGCGAGAGACCCAGTACTTC.

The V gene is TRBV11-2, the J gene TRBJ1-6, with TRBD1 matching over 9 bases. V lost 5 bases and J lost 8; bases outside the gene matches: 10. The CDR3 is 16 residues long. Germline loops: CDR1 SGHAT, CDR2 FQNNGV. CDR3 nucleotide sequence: TGTGCCAGCAGCCAACAGGGGGCTGGGAGTGATTCACCCCTCCACTTT. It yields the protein CASSQQGAGSDSPLHF.

The CDR3 DNA follows: TGTGCCAGCAGCTTAGGTGAGACTAGCACACAAGAGACCCAGTACTTC. Translation: CASSLGETSTQETQYF. V usage is TRBV13 and J usage is TRBJ2-5; 7 bases are shared with TRBD2. The length of the CDR3 is 16 residues. From germline, CDR1 is PRHDT and CDR2 FYEKMQ (reference sequence). Trimming cost V 0 bases and J 2 bases; bases outside gene matches: 6.

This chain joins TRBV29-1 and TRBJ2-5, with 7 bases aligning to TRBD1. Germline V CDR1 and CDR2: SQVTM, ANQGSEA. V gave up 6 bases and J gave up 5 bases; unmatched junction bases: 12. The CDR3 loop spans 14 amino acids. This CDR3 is CSVPRQGVGETQYF. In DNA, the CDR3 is TGCAGCGTCCCCCGACAGGGCGTGGGTGAGACCCAGTACTTC.

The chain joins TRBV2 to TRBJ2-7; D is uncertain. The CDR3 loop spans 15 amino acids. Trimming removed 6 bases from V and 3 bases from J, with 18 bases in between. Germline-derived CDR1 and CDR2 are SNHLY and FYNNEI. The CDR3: CASRATVTEIYEQYF. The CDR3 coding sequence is TGTGCCAGCAGGGCGACCGTAACAGAGATCTACGAGCAGTACTTC.

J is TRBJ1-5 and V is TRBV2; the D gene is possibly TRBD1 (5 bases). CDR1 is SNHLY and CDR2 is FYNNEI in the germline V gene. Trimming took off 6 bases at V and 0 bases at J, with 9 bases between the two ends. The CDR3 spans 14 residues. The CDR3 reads CASRPTASNQPQHF. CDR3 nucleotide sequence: TGTGCCAGCAGACCGACAGCTAGCAATCAGCCCCAGCATTTT.

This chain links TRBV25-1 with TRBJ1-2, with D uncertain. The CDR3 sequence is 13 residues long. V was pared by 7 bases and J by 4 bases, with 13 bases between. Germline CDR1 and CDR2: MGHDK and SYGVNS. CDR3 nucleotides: TGTGCCAGCACCCGAACGGCGGGCTATGGCTACACCTTC. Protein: CASTRTAGYGYTF.

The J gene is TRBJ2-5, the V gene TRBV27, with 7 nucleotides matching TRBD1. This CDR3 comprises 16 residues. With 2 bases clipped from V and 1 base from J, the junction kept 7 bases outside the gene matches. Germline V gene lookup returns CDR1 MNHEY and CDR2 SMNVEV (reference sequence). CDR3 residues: CASSLNQGVFQETQYF. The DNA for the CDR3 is TGTGCCAGCAGTTTAAACCAGGGGGTTTTCCAAGAGACCCAGTACTTC.